This is a list of T cell receptor beta chains from one sample in a study of T-cell reconstitution after alpha-beta-depleted transplantation in children. TCRdb itself ran the PCR reads through MiXCR, one entry per CDR3 protein. There are 300,000 to 350,000 distinct CDR3 sequences in the sample; roughly 17% occur only once, and around 38% lies in the top ten. The sequencing used PBMCs, mostly from graft donor cells, collected 360 days after TCRalphabeta/CD19-depleted stem cell transplant. The source is a male patient between 2 and 10 years old who had a stem cell transplant for acute lymphoblastic leukemia, so the T cells may come from the graft donor. Each CDR3 is given with its conserved first and last residue. A D gene is named only where the DNA matches it firmly. Expanded clones are given a class, and other clones once, few, many or no size at all.

j_call	v_call	clone_size	d_call	cdr3_aa	cdr3_nt
TRBJ2-5	TRBV20-1	-	TRBD2	CSALAGGPGETQYF	TGCAGTGCCCTAGCGGGAGGGCCTGGAGAGACCCAGTACTTC
TRBJ1-1	TRBV29-1	few	-	CSAESDRIEAFF	TGCAGCGCCGAGAGCGACAGGATTGAAGCTTTCTTT
TRBJ2-1	TRBV20-1	-	TRBD2	CSARDLAGRAGYEQFF	TGCAGTGCTAGAGACCTAGCGGGGAGGGCGGGGTATGAGCAGTTCTTC
TRBJ2-5	TRBV28	many	TRBD2	CASAGTSGRETQYF	TGTGCCAGCGCTGGGACTAGCGGGAGGGAGACCCAGTACTTC
TRBJ2-2	TRBV12-3/TRBV12-4	few	TRBD1	CASSPTGLNTGELFF	TGTGCCAGCAGTCCGACAGGGTTGAACACCGGGGAGCTGTTTTTT
TRBJ2-5	TRBV7-9	few	-	CASSYRRDYQETQYF	TGTGCCAGCAGCTATCGGAGGGACTACCAAGAGACCCAGTACTTC
TRBJ2-7	TRBV28	many	TRBD2	CASSSLAGERYEQYF	TGTGCCAGCAGTTCTTTAGCGGGAGAAAGATACGAGCAGTACTTC
TRBJ1-1	TRBV28	-	-	CASSSRLAEAFF	TGTGCCAGCAGTTCTCGGTTGGCTGAAGCTTTCTTT
TRBJ2-1	TRBV4-3	many	-	CASSQEETPYNEQFF	TGCGCCAGCAGCCAAGAAGAGACGCCCTACAATGAGCAGTTCTTC
TRBJ2-1	TRBV19	-	TRBD1	CASSIRTGANEQFF	TGTGCCAGTAGTATACGGACAGGGGCCAATGAGCAGTTCTTC
TRBJ2-1	TRBV10-1	many	-	CASSAVLAPSSYNEQFF	TGCGCCAGCAGTGCCGTACTAGCCCCCTCATCCTACAATGAGCAGTTCTTC
TRBJ2-5	TRBV27	-	TRBD2	CASATYTTRGLAGGKETQYF	TGTGCCAGCGCCACTTACACCACCAGAGGACTAGCGGGAGGTAAAGAGACCCAGTACTTC
TRBJ2-7	TRBV7-9	many	TRBD2	CASSLVGLAFDEQYF	TGTGCCAGCAGCTTAGTCGGACTAGCGTTTGACGAGCAGTACTTC
TRBJ2-2	TRBV7-8	few	-	CASSPIGTGELFF	TGTGCCAGCAGCCCCATCGGGACCGGGGAGCTGTTTTTT
TRBJ2-1	TRBV11-3	-	-	CASSPQAGGGYNEQFF	TGTGCCAGCAGCCCCCAAGCAGGGGGAGGCTACAATGAGCAGTTCTTC
TRBJ2-3	TRBV29-1	few	-	CSVGGLVGPTDTQYF	TGCAGCGTCGGCGGATTGGTGGGACCCACAGATACGCAGTATTTT
TRBJ2-7	TRBV20-1	-	TRBD2	CSASPPGLAGGPSGEQYF	TGCAGTGCTAGCCCCCCTGGACTAGCGGGAGGGCCCTCGGGAGAGCAGTACTTC
TRBJ2-7	TRBV7-3	-	-	CASSLGEPYEQYF	TGTGCCAGCAGCTTAGGGGAACCCTACGAGCAGTACTTC
TRBJ2-5	TRBV12-3/TRBV12-4	-	-	CASSLAGQYQETQYF	TGTGCCAGCAGTTTGGCGGGACAGTACCAAGAGACCCAGTACTTC
TRBJ2-7	TRBV28	few	-	CASEFAGDYEQYF	TGTGCCAGCGAGTTCGCGGGCGACTACGAGCAGTACTTC